This TCR beta chain was sequenced in a study of quantifying T cell responses using KT2 cells. On the study more broadly: RNA was reverse transcribed with TCR alpha and beta constant-region primers. Study outcomes and limitations: KT2 sequence counts showed saturation when very many KT2 cells were spiked in.

This clonotype showed up just a few times. Its target is unknown. Unfractionated PBMC were spiked with known numbers of KT2 clone cells. An oligo carrying a UMI was ligated to the cDNA 3' end. The first PCR ran approximately 4 cycles with an equimolar RC1.1 and RC1.2 beta primer mix. TCRdb fed the UMI-ligation and nested PCR reads into MiXCR, producing one record per CDR3 protein. The data hold 42,000 or so distinct CDR3 sequences, with about 15% observed a single time. Sequencing was done on a sample of PBMCs spiked with cells of the T cell clone KT2. The sequence was obtained from a human donor.

The CDR3 region has the DNA TGTGCCACCAGTGATTCCATAGGACTAGCGGGAGTATACAATGAGCAGTTCTTC. Protein sequence: CATSDSIGLAGVYNEQFF. The chain has TRBV24-1 and TRBJ2-1; TRBD2 matches 13 bases. The germline V gene encodes CDR1 KGHDR and CDR2 SFDVKD. The CDR3 is 18 residues long. V gave up 2 bases and J gave up 4 bases; unmatched junction bases: 7.